What follows are 9 T cell receptor beta chains derived from one specimen sequenced in a study of regulatory T cells in long-lasting Graves disease. Construction of the TCR beta libraries employed iRepertoire HTBI primers in conjunction with Arm-PCR of CDR3 regions. TCRdb re-derived calls from the multiplex PCR reads in MiXCR, one entry per CDR3 protein. The top ten hold 20% to 25% of the sample, which has more than 300,000 distinct CDR3 sequences, around 15% seen once. Time point described: newly diagnosed GD, antithyroid drugs for less than 3 months. PBMCs were the source of the RNA used for TCR sequencing. This sample comprised peripheral blood mononuclear cells (PBMCs), obtained at new diagnosis, from a patient treated with antithyroid drugs. These receptors all come from a female donor with Graves disease.

On this clonotype itself: Germline and junction disagree at one end, which may indicate a read error. The chain is built from TRBV2 and TRBJ2-2, with D tentatively TRBD2 (5 bases). This CDR3 spans 15 amino acids. Germline V CDR1 and CDR2: SNHLY, FYNNEI. In DNA form, the CDR3 reads TGTGCCAGCAGTGTCCAGACTGCGAACACCGGGGAGCCGTTTTTT. Translating gives CASSVQTANTGEPFF. Full variable domain (rest looked up from reference TRBV2 and TRBJ2-2): EPEVTQTPSHQVTQMGQEVILRCVPISNHLYFYWYRQILGQKVEFLVSFYNNEISEKSEIFDDQFSVERPDGSNFTLKIRSTKLEDSAMYFCASSVQTANTGEPFFGEGSRLTVL.

This clonotype was counted at least ten times. J is TRBJ2-5 and V is TRBV5-1, with 7 bases lining up with TRBD1. The CDR3 loop spans 15 amino acids. J lost 3 bases, V lost 0 bases, and 5 bases had no gene match. The germline V gene encodes CDR1 SGHRS and CDR2 YFSETQ. CDR3 bases: TGCGCCAGCAGCTTGGAAGGGACAGCGGAAGAGACCCAGTACTTC. Protein sequence: CASSLEGTAEETQYF.

V and J are TRBV2 and TRBJ2-3; D may be TRBD2 (7 bases). Trimming pared 6 bases from V and 2 bases from J, leaving 18 bases between. The CDR3 runs 16 residues. Germline CDR1 and CDR2: SNHLY and FYNNEI. CDR3 region: CASRRLGGGNTDTQYF. The CDR3 region has the DNA TGTGCCAGCAGACGGTTAGGGGGAGGGAACACAGATACGCAGTATTTT.

This clonotype was seen repeatedly, ten times or more. This chain joins TRBV27 and TRBJ1-1; D not certain. The CDR3 has 15 residues. The germline V and J ends were trimmed by 6 bases and 1 base, with 15 bases remaining between them. CDR1 and CDR2 (germline): MNHEY, SMNVEV (reference sequence). CDR3 in DNA: TGTGCCAGCAGCTACCAGGCCGGCGGGAACACTGAAGCTTTCTTT. This sequence encodes CASSYQAGGNTEAFF.

The J gene is TRBJ2-1, the V gene TRBV30; TRBD1 is a possible D gene (5 bases). V was cut by 5 bases and J by 1 base, with 12 bases left in between. The CDR3 consists of 14 residues. Germline V lookup: CDR1 GTSNPN, CDR2 SVGIG (reference sequence). The CDR3 protein is CAWDLGVSYNEQFF. CDR3 sequence (DNA): TGTGCCTGGGATCTAGGGGTATCCTACAATGAGCAGTTCTTC.

This clonotype was picked up many times. The chain uses TRBV7-2 and TRBJ2-1, with D unclear. Germline lookup yields CDR1 SGHTA and CDR2 FQGNSA. The CDR3 covers 14 residues. V was cut by 4 bases and J by 8 bases, with 15 bases left in between. Written as DNA, the CDR3 is TGTGCCAGCAGCTCGCAGACCACGGAAGATGAGCAGTTCTTC. This translates into CASSSQTTEDEQFF.

Ten or more counts support this clonotype. V gene TRBV2 combines with J gene TRBJ1-2; D perhaps matches TRBD1 (6 bases). V lost 3 bases to trimming and J lost 4 bases, with 12 bases between them. The CDR3 sequence is 14 residues long. Looked up from germline, CDR1 is SNHLY and CDR2 is FYNNEI. The CDR3 sequence: CASSDGRGSYGYTF. The DNA for the CDR3 is TGTGCCAGCAGTGATGGCAGGGGAAGCTATGGCTACACCTTC.

This clonotype was seen ten or more times. The chain employs TRBV29-1 and TRBJ2-1, with D tentatively TRBD1 or TRBD2 (5 bases each). Trimming shortened V by 7 bases and J by 0 bases, and 19 bases separated the two germline ends. Germline CDR1 reads SQVTM; CDR2 reads ANQGSEA. The CDR3 length is 16 residues. The CDR3 is CSARAAGGVSYNEQFF. In nucleotides, the CDR3 is TGCAGCGCCCGGGCCGCTGGGGGAGTCTCCTACAATGAGCAGTTCTTC.

Details on this clonotype: A much larger clonotype is one base distant, so this may be a read error. The gene calls are TRBV7-9 and TRBJ2-7; D ambiguous. The germline gives CDR1 SEHNR, CDR2 FQNEAQ (reference sequence). The CDR3 runs 14 residues. Written as DNA, the CDR3 is TGTACCAGCAGCGACGAGTGGGTTGCAAACGAGCAGTACTTC. Translated: CTSSDEWVANEQYF. Full variable domain (outside the CDR3, taken from reference TRBV7-9 and TRBJ2-7): DTGVSQNPRHKITKRGQNVTFRCDPISEHNRLYWYRQTLGQGPEFLTYFQNEAQLEKSRLLSDRFSAERPKGSFSTLEIQRTEQGDSAMYLCTSSDEWVANEQYFGPGTRLTVT.